What follows are 29 T cell receptor beta chains derived from one specimen sequenced in a study of shared clonotypes between healthy human individuals. The repertoire was sequenced with immunoSEQ multiplex PCR; TCRdb's copy has only in-frame clones and lacks some. Among about 87,000 clones listed, 40% to 55% were seen once. Sequencing was carried out using PBMCs. The receptors were sampled from a woman aged 40 to 55 in good health. Some clones in this sample may be carry-over from other donors' samples.

Here the CDR3 DNA reads TGTGCCAGCAGTGAAAGGGGTTGGACCGGGGAGCTGTTTTTT. This encodes CASSERGWTGELFF. The rearrangement uses TRBV25-1 and TRBJ2-2; D perhaps matches TRBD1 (5 bases). The CDR3 is made up of 14 amino acids. V lost 2 bases and J lost 5, with 9 bases in between. CDR1 and CDR2 from the germline V gene are MGHDK and SYGVNS.

The chain links TRBV4-2 to TRBJ2-4; 8 nucleotides agree with TRBD1. The ends lost 2 bases at V and 3 bases at J; junction bases unmatched: 3. The CDR3 length is 15 residues. Germline V gives CDR1 LGHNA, CDR2 YNFKEQ. For the CDR3, the DNA is TGTGCCAGCAGCCAACAGGGGGCTGACAAAAACATTCAGTACTTC. Protein: CASSQQGADKNIQYF.

This clone was observed a handful of times. The V and J genes are TRBV30 and TRBJ2-2; 8 bases match TRBD1. The CDR3 contains 15 residues. With 3 bases clipped from V and 3 bases from J, the junction kept 6 bases outside the gene matches. The V gene's germline CDR1 is GTSNPN and CDR2 SVGIG (reference sequence). CDR3 in DNA: TGTGCCTGGAGCCTTTCGGACAGGGACACCGGGGAGCTGTTTTTT. Protein sequence: CAWSLSDRDTGELFF. The variable domain in full, completed from reference TRBV30 and TRBJ2-2, reads SQTIHQWPATLVQPVGSPLSLECTVEGTSNPNLYWYRQAAGRGLQLLFYSVGIGQISSEVPQNLSASRPQDRQFILSSKKLLLSDSGFYLCAWSLSDRDTGELFFGEGSRLTVL.

This clone was counted once. V usage is TRBV29-1 and J usage is TRBJ2-1; possible D gene TRBD1, 6 bases. This CDR3 region has 17 residues. CDR1 is SQVTM and CDR2 is ANQGSEA in the germline V gene. The V and J ends lost 0 bases and 3 bases respectively, with 18 bases between them. CDR3 amino acids: CSVEDGGFRTDYNEQFF. CDR3 DNA: TGCAGCGTTGAAGATGGGGGCTTTCGGACTGACTACAATGAGCAGTTCTTC.

V usage is TRBV5-4 and J usage is TRBJ1-2, with 10 bases matching TRBD1. The CDR3 contains 11 residues. Germline values: CDR1 SGHNT, CDR2 YYREEE (reference sequence). J lost 12 bases, V lost 3 bases, and 2 bases had no gene match. This CDR3 is CASSSGTGDTF. The DNA for the CDR3 is TGTGCCAGCAGCTCCGGGACAGGGGACACCTTC.

The J gene is TRBJ2-1, the V gene TRBV29-1, with TRBD1 as a possible D gene (6 bases). The V end was cut by 4 bases, the J end by 13 bases, with 20 bases between. Germline V gene data show CDR1 as SQVTM and CDR2 as ANQGSEA. The CDR3 runs 13 residues. CDR3 in amino acids: CSVGPGTFLGQFF. The CDR3 DNA sequence: TGCAGCGTTGGTCCCGGGACATTTTTGGGACAGTTCTTC.

This clone came up once. The chain recombines TRBV29-1 with TRBJ1-1, with unresolved D. Trimming removed 0 bases from V and 1 base from J, with 3 bases in between. The germline CDR1 and CDR2 sequences are SQVTM and ANQGSEA. The CDR3 has 12 residues. The CDR3 nucleotides read TGCAGCGTTGAAGACTGGAACACTGAAGCTTTCTTT. It is translated as CSVEDWNTEAFF.

The rearrangement joins TRBV6-1 to TRBJ2-5; 7 bases fit TRBD2. The end of the DNA aligns better with TRBJ2-7, so the J call may be wrong. CDR1 and CDR2 (germline): MNHNS, SASEGT. This CDR3 contains 13 residues. The CDR3 loop is CATLNGRPCEQYF. DNA of the CDR3: TGTGCCACCCTTAACGGGAGGCCATGCGAGCAGTACTTC.

This sequence joins TRBV10-3 and TRBJ2-2, with D possibly TRBD2 on 5 matching bases. Germline CDR1 ENHRY, CDR2 SYGVKD. V was clipped by 3 bases and J by 6 bases, with 11 bases between them. The CDR3 has 14 amino acids. The CDR3 DNA is TGTGCCATCAGTGAACCTTCGAGGGCCGGGGAGCTGTTTTTT. Translated, it gives CAISEPSRAGELFF.

By sample fraction, this clone is medium-sized. This rearrangement joins TRBV4-1 to TRBJ2-1, with 9 bases that match TRBD1. The germline gives CDR1 MGHRA, CDR2 YSYEKL. Unmatched junction bases numbered 9, after V lost 5 bases and J lost 1 base. This CDR3 is 17 amino acids long. In DNA form, the CDR3 reads TGCGCCAGCAGCGGACAGGGGTCGTTGTCATCCTACAATGAGCAGTTCTTC. As protein: CASSGQGSLSSYNEQFF.

This sequence joins TRBV6-1 and TRBJ1-1; the D gene is possibly TRBD1 (5 bases). The CDR3 consists of 13 residues. CDR1 and CDR2 (germline): MNHNS, SASEGT. V lost 0 bases and J lost 8, with 10 bases in between. CDR3 nucleotide sequence: TGTGCCAGCAGTGAAGCGCTGACAGACGAAGCTTTCTTT. Encoded protein: CASSEALTDEAFF.

This clone was observed at least ten times. The chain links TRBV9 to TRBJ2-1; 10 bases line up with TRBD1. V shed 3 bases, J shed 9 bases, and the junction held 6 bases outside the gene matches. The CDR3 loop spans 14 amino acids. Germline CDR1 is SGDLS and CDR2 is YYNGEE. DNA for the CDR3: TGTGCCAGCAGCGACCCTCGGACAGGGGGTGAGCAGTTCTTC. Translation: CASSDPRTGGEQFF.

This clone was seen only a few times. V is TRBV5-5 and J is TRBJ2-5; tentatively, D is TRBD1 (6 bases). The closer fit of TRBJ2-7 to the DNA end suggests the J call may be wrong. The germline V gene encodes CDR1 SGHKS and CDR2 YYEKEE (reference sequence). The CDR3 totals 13 residues. In nucleotides, the CDR3 is TGTGCCAGCAGTTTGCCAGGGGCGGGCGAGCAGTACTTC. It is translated as CASSLPGAGEQYF.

The table lists this clone with a count of one. J is TRBJ2-1 and V is TRBV18; D is unresolved. The CDR3 extends over 15 amino acids. Trimming left V 2 bases short and J 0 bases short, with 8 bases between. CDR1 KGHSH and CDR2 LQKENI come from the germline V gene. The CDR3, as DNA: TGTGCCAGCTCACCAGGGCCGAGCTCCTACAATGAGCAGTTCTTC. Amino acid sequence: CASSPGPSSYNEQFF. Filled out from reference TRBV18 and TRBJ2-1, the complete variable domain reads NAGVMQNPRHLVRRRGQEARLRCSPMKGHSHVYWYRQLPEEGLKFMVYLQKENIIDESGMPKERFSAEFPKEGPSILRIQQVVRGDSAAYFCASSPGPSSYNEQFFGPGTRLTVL.

CDR3 coding DNA: TGTGCCAGCAGTTTATTGACAGGGAATACTGAAGCTTTCTTT. As protein: CASSLLTGNTEAFF. The rearrangement links TRBV27 to TRBJ1-1; 7 bases are a match to TRBD1. The V gene end was trimmed by 1 base and the J gene end by 5 bases; junction bases not matched to a gene: 4. The length of the CDR3 is 14 residues. Germline assignment: CDR1 MNHEY and CDR2 SMNVEV (reference sequence).

V is TRBV15 and J is TRBJ2-1, with unresolved D. Trimming took off 0 bases at V and 12 bases at J, with 12 bases between the two ends. The length of the CDR3 is 13 residues. Germline V gene data show CDR1 as LNHNV and CDR2 as YYDKDF (reference sequence). The CDR3 here is CATSRDTIKGQFF. CDR3 bases: TGTGCCACCAGCAGAGATACCATAAAGGGGCAGTTCTTC. Complete variable domain (other parts from reference TRBV15 and TRBJ2-1): DAMVIQNPRYQVTQFGKPVTLSCSQTLNHNVMYWYQQKSSQAPKLLFHYYDKDFNNEADTPDNFQSRRPNTSFCFLDIRSPGLGDTAMYLCATSRDTIKGQFFGPGTRLTVL.

The rearrangement links TRBV19 to TRBJ2-1; 7 bases align to TRBD2. The CDR3 is made up of 14 amino acids. The V gene end was trimmed by 5 bases and the J gene end by 3 bases; junction bases not matched to a gene: 4. The germline V gene has CDR1 LNHDA and CDR2 SQIVND (reference sequence). CDR3 region: CASSLASGYNEQFF. CDR3 coding DNA: TGTGCCAGTAGTTTGGCTAGCGGCTACAATGAGCAGTTCTTC.

The gene calls are TRBV6-1 and TRBJ2-3; 9 bases agree with TRBD1. This CDR3 has 15 amino acids. V shed 6 bases and J 4 bases; nucleotides not matched to a gene: 8. Germline V gene data show CDR1 as MNHNS and CDR2 as SASEGT. The CDR3 DNA reads TGTGCCAGCAGGCCGCCGGGACAGGGCCCAGATACGCAGTATTTT. Protein product: CASRPPGQGPDTQYF.

Here the CDR3 reads CAWSVAYEQYF. CDR3 nucleotide sequence: TGTGCCTGGAGTGTAGCCTACGAGCAGTACTTC. V and J are TRBV30 and TRBJ2-7; D remains ambiguous. This CDR3 has 11 residues. Trimming cost V 0 bases and J 2 bases, with 2 bases left between them. The germline V gene has CDR1 GTSNPN and CDR2 SVGIG (reference sequence). The entire variable domain, with the rest obtained from reference TRBV30 and TRBJ2-7, is as follows: SQTIHQWPATLVQPVGSPLSLECTVEGTSNPNLYWYRQAAGRGLQLLFYSVGIGQISSEVPQNLSASRPQDRQFILSSKKLLLSDSGFYLCAWSVAYEQYFGPGTRLTVT.

The CDR3 sequence is CAWKSGRGPNQPQHF. For the CDR3, the DNA is TGTGCCTGGAAGAGTGGCAGGGGCCCCAATCAGCCCCAGCATTTT. The V and J genes are TRBV30 and TRBJ1-5; D is perhaps TRBD1 (6 bases). The CDR3 runs 15 residues. V was pared by 4 bases and J by 3 bases, with 16 bases between. The germline CDR1 and CDR2 sequences are GTSNPN and SVGIG (reference sequence).

The chain links TRBV13 to TRBJ2-7, with a tentative D call TRBD1 (5 bases). The V gene's germline CDR1 is PRHDT and CDR2 FYEKMQ (reference sequence). V was pared by 2 bases and J by 2 bases, with 10 bases between. The CDR3 runs 14 residues. CDR3 region: CASSLQSRAYEQYF. In DNA form, the CDR3 reads TGTGCCAGCAGCTTACAATCCAGGGCCTACGAGCAGTACTTC.

The chain has TRBV19 and TRBJ2-2; 8 bases match TRBD1. The CDR3 has 14 residues. CDR1 is LNHDA, CDR2 SQIVND, per germline (reference sequence). V shed 5 bases and J 7 bases; nucleotides not matched to a gene: 6. CDR3 region: CASSALTGDGELFF. DNA for the CDR3: TGTGCCAGTAGTGCCCTGACAGGGGACGGGGAGCTGTTTTTT.

This sequence joins TRBV4-1 and TRBJ2-7; the D gene is possibly TRBD2 (5 bases). The V end was cut by 0 bases, the J end by 6 bases, with 18 bases between. The germline gives CDR1 MGHRA, CDR2 YSYEKL. The CDR3 runs 16 residues. In DNA, the CDR3 is TGCGCCAGCAGCCAAGATTATTCTAGCCCTACACTCGAGCAGTACTTC. This translates into CASSQDYSSPTLEQYF.

As to this clone: Just one base apart from a much larger clone, this may be a read error. This CDR3 is also generated by other DNA sequences in the sample. The J gene is TRBJ2-7, the V gene TRBV6-5; 9 bases fit TRBD1. CDR1 MNHEY and CDR2 SVGAGI come from the germline V gene. The CDR3 length is 16 residues. CDR3 DNA sequence: TGTGCCAGCAGTTTTATACCGGGACAGGGCATGGGGGAGCAATACTTC. This codes for CASSFIPGQGMGEQYF.

V gene TRBV6-1 combines with J gene TRBJ1-2; 7 bases fit TRBD1. Per the germline V gene, CDR1 is MNHNS and CDR2 is SASEGT. The CDR3 runs 15 residues. V lost 6 bases to trimming and J lost 3 bases; unmatched junction nucleotides: 10. The CDR3 loop is CASRRQGSTDYGYTF. In DNA form, the CDR3 reads TGTGCCAGCAGGAGACAGGGCTCAACCGACTATGGCTACACCTTC.

This clone has a single count. At one of its ends the junction is not consistent with the germline gene, which may arise from a read error. V usage is TRBV6-4 and J usage is TRBJ2-1, with D tentatively TRBD2 (5 bases). CDR1 is MRHNA, CDR2 SNTAGT, per germline. This CDR3 contains 14 residues. The DNA for the CDR3 is TGTGCCATCAGTGAAGGGAGCTCCTACAATGAGCAGTTCTTC. It is translated as CAISEGSSYNEQFF.

This clone was counted ten times or more. V is TRBV1 and J is TRBJ1-2. TRBV1 is termed a pseudogene. The CDR3 spans 14 residues. The CDR3 DNA reads as TGCACCACCACACTAAGAGGGCGGCCCTGTGGCTACACCTTC. Residues: CTTTLRGRPCGYTF.

This clone was counted only a few times. The CDR3 here is CASSLGTGTRNTIYF. The CDR3 region has the DNA TGTGCCAGCAGCTTGGGTACCGGGACGAGAAACACCATATATTTT. The chain couples TRBV5-4 to TRBJ1-3, with a tentative D call TRBD1 (5 bases). The germline V gene has CDR1 SGHNT and CDR2 YYREEE (reference sequence). The CDR3 spans 15 residues. Trimming took 0 bases from V and 5 from J, leaving 12 bases between them. Full variable domain (remainder filled in from reference TRBV5-4 and TRBJ1-3): ETGVTQSPTHLIKTRGQQVTLRCSSQSGHNTVSWYQQALGQGPQFIFQYYREEENGRGNFPPRFSGLQFPNYSSELNVNALELDDSALYLCASSLGTGTRNTIYFGEGSWLTVV.

This clone appeared many times. In nucleotides, the CDR3 is TGCGCCAGCATCCCGGGACTAACGTCCTACGAGCAGTACTTC. Its protein product is CASIPGLTSYEQYF. This chain joins TRBV10-2 and TRBJ2-7; 7 bases line up with TRBD2. CDR3 length equals 14 residues. Germline-derived CDR1 and CDR2 are WSHSY and SAAADI. With 7 bases clipped from V and 1 base from J, the junction kept 7 bases outside the gene matches.